This entry describes one T cell receptor (beta chain). This specimen comes from a study of cytomegalovirus exposure and HLA in healthy donors. Primers for the PCR totalled 60 Vbeta and 13 Jbeta. Measured with immunoSEQ multiplex PCR; TCRdb has only the in-frame clones, and not every one. The sample shows roughly 110,000 clones, around 73% of them seen only once. This CDR3 contains 14 residues. The V and J ends lost 6 bases and 7 bases, in that order; junction bases with no gene match: 4. Germline assignment: CDR1 MNHEY and CDR2 SMNVEV (reference sequence). While unrecorded immune exposures were likely, the donors were nominally healthy when sampled.

This chain joins TRBV27 and TRBJ1-5; TRBD1 matches 12 bases. This receptor was taken from a man aged 25-45 years in good health and CMV-seronegative. The specimen sequenced was PBMCs. CDR3 sequence (DNA): TGTGCCAGCAGGGGGACAGGGGGCCACCAGCCCCAGCATTTT. It specifies CASRGTGGHQPQHF.